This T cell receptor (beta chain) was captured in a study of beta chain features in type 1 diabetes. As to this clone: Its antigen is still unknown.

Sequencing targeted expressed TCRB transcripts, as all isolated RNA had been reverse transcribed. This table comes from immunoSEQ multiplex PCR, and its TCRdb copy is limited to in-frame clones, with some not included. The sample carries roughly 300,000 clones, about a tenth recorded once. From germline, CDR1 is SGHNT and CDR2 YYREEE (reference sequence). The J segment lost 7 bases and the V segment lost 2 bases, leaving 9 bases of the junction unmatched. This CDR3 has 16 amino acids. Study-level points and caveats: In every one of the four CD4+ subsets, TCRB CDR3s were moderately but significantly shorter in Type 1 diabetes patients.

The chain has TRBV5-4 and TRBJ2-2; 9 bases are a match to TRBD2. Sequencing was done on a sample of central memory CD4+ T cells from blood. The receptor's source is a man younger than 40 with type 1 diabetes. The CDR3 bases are TGTGCCAGCAGCTTCCTCGGCGGGGGGGCCGGCGGGGAGCTGTTTTTT. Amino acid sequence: CASSFLGGGAGGELFF. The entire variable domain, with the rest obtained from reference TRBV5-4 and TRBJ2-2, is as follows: ETGVTQSPTHLIKTRGQQVTLRCSSQSGHNTVSWYQQALGQGPQFIFQYYREEENGRGNFPPRFSGLQFPNYSSELNVNALELDDSALYLCASSFLGGGAGGELFFGEGSRLTVL.